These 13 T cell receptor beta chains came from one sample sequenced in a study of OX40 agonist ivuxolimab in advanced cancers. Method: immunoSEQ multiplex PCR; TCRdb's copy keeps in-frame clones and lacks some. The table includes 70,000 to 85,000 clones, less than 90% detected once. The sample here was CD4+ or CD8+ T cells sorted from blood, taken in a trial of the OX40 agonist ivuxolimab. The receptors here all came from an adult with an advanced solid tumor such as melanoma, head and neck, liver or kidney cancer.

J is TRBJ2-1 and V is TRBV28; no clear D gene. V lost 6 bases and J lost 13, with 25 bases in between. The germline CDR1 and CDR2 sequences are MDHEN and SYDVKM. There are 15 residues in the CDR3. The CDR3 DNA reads TGTGCCAGCAGCCCTCCCGGCACAAACCCCCCTCCCCAGTTCTTC. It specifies CASSPPGTNPPPQFF.

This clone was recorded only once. CDR3 loop: CAWTGGSSPGNTIYF. CDR3 sequence (DNA): TGTGCCTGGACTGGGGGGAGTTCCCCTGGAAACACCATATATTTT. The chain combines TRBV30 with TRBJ1-3, with a possible D match to TRBD1 (5 bases). Germline V gene sequence: CDR1 GTSNPN, CDR2 SVGIG (reference sequence). Trimming stripped 4 bases from V and 2 bases from J, with 15 bases between. This CDR3 region has 15 residues.

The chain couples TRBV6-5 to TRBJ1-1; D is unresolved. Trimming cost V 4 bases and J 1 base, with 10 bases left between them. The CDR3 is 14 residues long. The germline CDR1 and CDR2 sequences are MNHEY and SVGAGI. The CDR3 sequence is CASSFTVTNTEAFF. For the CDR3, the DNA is TGTGCCAGCAGTTTTACAGTGACGAACACTGAAGCTTTCTTT.

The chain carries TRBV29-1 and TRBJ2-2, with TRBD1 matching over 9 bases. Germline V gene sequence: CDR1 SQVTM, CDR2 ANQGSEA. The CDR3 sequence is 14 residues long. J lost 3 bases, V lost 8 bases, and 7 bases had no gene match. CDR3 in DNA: TGCAGCATCTCTTGGACAGGGGACACCGGGGAGCTGTTTTTT. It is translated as CSISWTGDTGELFF.

CDR3 in amino acids: CASSQEQGTGNTIYF. In DNA form, the CDR3 reads TGCGCCAGCAGCCAAGAACAGGGAACTGGAAACACCATATATTTT. The rearrangement joins TRBV4-1 to TRBJ1-3; a possible D gene is TRBD1 (6 bases). The germline V gene has CDR1 MGHRA and CDR2 YSYEKL. The germline V and J ends were trimmed by 0 bases and 2 bases, with 8 bases remaining between them. The CDR3 totals 15 residues.

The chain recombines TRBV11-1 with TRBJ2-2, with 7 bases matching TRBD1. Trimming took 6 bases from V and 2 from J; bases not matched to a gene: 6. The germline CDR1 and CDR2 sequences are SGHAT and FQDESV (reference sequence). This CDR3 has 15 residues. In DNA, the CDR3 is TGTGCCAGCAGAAACAGGGGCGGTAACACCGGGGAGCTGTTTTTT. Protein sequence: CASRNRGGNTGELFF.

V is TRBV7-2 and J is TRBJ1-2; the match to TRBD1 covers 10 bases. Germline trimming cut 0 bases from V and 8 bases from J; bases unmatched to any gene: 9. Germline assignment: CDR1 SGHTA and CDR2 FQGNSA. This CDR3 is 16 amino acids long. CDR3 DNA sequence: TGTGCCAGCAGCTTAGCGAGGGGACAGGGGCTTGGCGGCTACACCTTC. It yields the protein CASSLARGQGLGGYTF.

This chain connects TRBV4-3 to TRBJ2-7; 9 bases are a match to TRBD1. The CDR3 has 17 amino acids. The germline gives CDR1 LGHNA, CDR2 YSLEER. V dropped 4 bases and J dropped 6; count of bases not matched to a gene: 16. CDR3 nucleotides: TGCGCCAGCAGCCCCCTTCCCCCGGGACAGGGAATGACCGAGCAGTACTTC. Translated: CASSPLPPGQGMTEQYF.

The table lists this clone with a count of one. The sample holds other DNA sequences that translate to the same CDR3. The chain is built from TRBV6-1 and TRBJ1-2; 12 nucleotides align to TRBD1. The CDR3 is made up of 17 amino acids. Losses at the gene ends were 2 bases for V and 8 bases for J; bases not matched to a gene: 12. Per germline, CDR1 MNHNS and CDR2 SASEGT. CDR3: CASSEPGRGQGASGYTF. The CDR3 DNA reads TGTGCCAGCAGTGAACCCGGCAGGGGACAGGGGGCGTCGGGCTACACCTTC.

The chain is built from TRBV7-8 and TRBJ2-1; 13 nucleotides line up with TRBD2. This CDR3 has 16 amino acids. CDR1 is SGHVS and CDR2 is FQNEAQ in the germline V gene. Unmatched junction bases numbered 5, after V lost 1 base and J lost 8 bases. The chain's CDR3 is CASSLGGLAGNHEQFF. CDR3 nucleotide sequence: TGTGCCAGCAGCTTAGGGGGACTAGCGGGAAACCATGAGCAGTTCTTC.

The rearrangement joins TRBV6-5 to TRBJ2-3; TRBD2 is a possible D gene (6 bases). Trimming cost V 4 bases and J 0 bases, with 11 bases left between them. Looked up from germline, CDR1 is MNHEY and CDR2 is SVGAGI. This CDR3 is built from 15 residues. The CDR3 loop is CASSSEGISTDTQYF. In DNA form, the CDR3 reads TGTGCCAGCAGTTCGGAGGGAATTAGCACAGATACGCAGTATTTT.

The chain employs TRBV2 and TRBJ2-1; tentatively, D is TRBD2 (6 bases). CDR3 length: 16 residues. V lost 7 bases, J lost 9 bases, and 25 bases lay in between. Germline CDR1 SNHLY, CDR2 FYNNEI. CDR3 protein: CASKLPGETAKGEQFF. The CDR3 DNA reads TGTGCCAGCAAGCTCCCGGGAGAAACCGCCAAGGGTGAGCAGTTCTTC.

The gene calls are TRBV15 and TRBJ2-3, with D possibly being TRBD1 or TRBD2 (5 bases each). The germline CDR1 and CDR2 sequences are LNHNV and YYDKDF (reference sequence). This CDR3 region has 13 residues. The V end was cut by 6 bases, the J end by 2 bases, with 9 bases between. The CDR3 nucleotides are TGTGCCACCAGGAGGGGCCCCACAGATACGCAGTATTTT. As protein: CATRRGPTDTQYF.